Given below is one TCR beta chain in context. Libraries were prepared by immunoSEQ multiplex PCR; TCRdb keeps only in-frame clonotypes and omits some of them. The sample holds some 190,000 clones, about four fifths seen once. These data originate in a study of blood T cell repertoires in COVID-19. Study overall: Spain, Italy and the United States supplied samples that represented acute and convalescent COVID-19. The cDNA or gDNA used as material had been derived from T cells, B-cell-depleted T cells, or PBMCs.

The germline CDR1 and CDR2 sequences are SNHLY and FYNNEI. V shed 3 bases and J shed 2 bases, with 17 bases lying between them. The CDR3 is 16 amino acids. Clinical history reported by participants formed the basis on which cohorts were assigned. Shortly before study entry, within 2 weeks, exposed participants had met a COVID-19 case. The specimen was PBMCs or T cells enriched from blood (not recorded which). The origin of this receptor is a woman in her thirties who had been exposed to COVID-19. The chain links TRBV2 to TRBJ2-7; a weak D match, TRBD1 (5 bases). In DNA, the CDR3 is TGTGCCAGCAGTGAGCACCTAGGGGTCCGGACCTACGAGCAGTACTTC. Translated, it gives CASSEHLGVRTYEQYF.